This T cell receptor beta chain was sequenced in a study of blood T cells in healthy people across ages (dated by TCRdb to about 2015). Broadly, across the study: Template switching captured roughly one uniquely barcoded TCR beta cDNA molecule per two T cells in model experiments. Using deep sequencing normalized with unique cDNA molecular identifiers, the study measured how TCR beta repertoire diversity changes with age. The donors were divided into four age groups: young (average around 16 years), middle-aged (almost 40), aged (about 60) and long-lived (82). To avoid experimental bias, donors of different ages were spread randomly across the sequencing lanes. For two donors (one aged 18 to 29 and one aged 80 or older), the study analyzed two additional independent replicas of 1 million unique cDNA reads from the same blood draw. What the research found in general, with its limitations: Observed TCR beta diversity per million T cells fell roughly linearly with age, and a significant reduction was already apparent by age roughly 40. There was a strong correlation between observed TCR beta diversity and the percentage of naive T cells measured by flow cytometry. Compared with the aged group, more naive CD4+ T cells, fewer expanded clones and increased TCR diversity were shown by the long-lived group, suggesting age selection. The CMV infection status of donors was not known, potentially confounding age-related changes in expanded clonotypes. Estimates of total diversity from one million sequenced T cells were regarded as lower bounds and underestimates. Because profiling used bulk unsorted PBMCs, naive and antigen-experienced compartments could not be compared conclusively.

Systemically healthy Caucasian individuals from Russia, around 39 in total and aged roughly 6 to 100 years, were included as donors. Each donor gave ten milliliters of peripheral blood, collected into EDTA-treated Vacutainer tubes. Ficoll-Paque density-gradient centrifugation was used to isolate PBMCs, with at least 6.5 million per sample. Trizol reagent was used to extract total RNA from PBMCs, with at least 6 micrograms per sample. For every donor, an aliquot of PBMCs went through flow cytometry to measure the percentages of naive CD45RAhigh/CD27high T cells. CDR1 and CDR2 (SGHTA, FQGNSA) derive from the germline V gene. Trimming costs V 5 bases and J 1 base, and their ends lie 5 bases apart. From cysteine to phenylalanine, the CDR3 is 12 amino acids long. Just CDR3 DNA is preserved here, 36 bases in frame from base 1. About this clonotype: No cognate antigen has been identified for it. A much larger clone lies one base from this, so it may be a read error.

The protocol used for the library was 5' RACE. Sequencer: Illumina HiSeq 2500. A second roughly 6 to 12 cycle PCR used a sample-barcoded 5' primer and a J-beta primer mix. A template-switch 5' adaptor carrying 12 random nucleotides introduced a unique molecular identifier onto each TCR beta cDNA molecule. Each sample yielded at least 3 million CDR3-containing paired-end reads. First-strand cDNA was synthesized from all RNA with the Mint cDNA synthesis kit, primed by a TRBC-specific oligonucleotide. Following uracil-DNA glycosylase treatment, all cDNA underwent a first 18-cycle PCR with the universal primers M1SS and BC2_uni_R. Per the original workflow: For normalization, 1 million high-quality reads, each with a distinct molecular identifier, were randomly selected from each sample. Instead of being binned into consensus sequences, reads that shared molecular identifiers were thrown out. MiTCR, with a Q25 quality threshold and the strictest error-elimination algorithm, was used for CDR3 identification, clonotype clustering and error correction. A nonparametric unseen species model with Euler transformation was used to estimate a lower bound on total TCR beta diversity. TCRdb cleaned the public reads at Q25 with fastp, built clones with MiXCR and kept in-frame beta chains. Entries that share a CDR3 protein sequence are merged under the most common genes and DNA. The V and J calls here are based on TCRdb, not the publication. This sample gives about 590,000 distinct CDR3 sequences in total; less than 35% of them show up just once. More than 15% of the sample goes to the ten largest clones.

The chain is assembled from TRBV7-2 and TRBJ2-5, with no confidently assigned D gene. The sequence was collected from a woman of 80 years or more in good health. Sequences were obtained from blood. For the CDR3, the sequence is CASSIPQETQYF. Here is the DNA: TGTGCCAGCAGCATCCCCCAAGAGACCCAGTACTTC.